Presented here are 30 T cell receptor beta chains from one specimen sequenced in a study of human T cells and chemical hapten exposure. TCRdb reprocessed the RACE reads via MiXCR and lists one record per CDR3 protein. Of tens of thousands of distinct CDR3 sequences listed, 7.5% to 8% are singletons. Regarding time point: pre-sensitization, week 0. Treatment: therapeutic diphenylcyclopropenone sensitization with weekly scalp DPC. Source: whole blood, taken in connection with sensitization to the hapten diphenylcyclopropenone (DPC). These receptors originate from a woman aged 45-60 years with alopecia areata. Some clones in this sample may be carry-over from other donors' samples.

The sample holds many counts of this clonotype. The rearrangement uses TRBV5-1 and TRBJ1-2; D unresolved. This CDR3 has 14 amino acids. Germline V gene lookup returns CDR1 SGHRS and CDR2 YFSETQ. Deletions cut 3 bases from V and 3 bases from J, with 12 bases between. The CDR3 DNA sequence: TGCGCCAGCAGCTCGCGGAGGTCGGACTATGGCTACACCTTC. Protein product: CASSSRRSDYGYTF.

The chain uses TRBV7-6 and TRBJ2-3; the match to TRBD1 covers 10 bases. CDR3 length equals 15 residues. Trimming at V came to 2 bases and at J to 5 bases, leaving 4 bases not matched to a gene. Germline loops: CDR1 SGHVS, CDR2 FNYEAQ. The DNA of the CDR3 is TGTGCCAGCAGCTTACCCGGGACAGGGGAAGATACGCAGTATTTT. Translation gives CASSLPGTGEDTQYF.

As concerns this clonotype: Being one base from a much bigger clone, this may be a read error. The final CDR3 position lacks the conserved phenylalanine or tryptophan, pointing to a likely read error. V is TRBV6-6 and J is TRBJ1-1; TRBD1 agrees at 7 bases. V was clipped by 0 bases and J by 1 base; unmatched bases: 2. Germline loops: CDR1 MNHNY, CDR2 SVGAGI (reference sequence). The CDR3 covers 15 residues. For the CDR3, the DNA is TGTGCCAGCAGTTACTCCGGGACAGCGAACACTGAAGCTTTCTCT. It translates to CASSYSGTANTEAFS.

This clonotype showed up many times. The chain has TRBV7-3 and TRBJ1-6; tentatively, D is TRBD1 (6 bases). V was trimmed by 1 base and J by 5 bases, leaving 9 bases between them. Germline CDR1 reads SGHTA; CDR2 reads FQGTGA. The CDR3 is 15 amino acids. The CDR3 loop reads CASSLMAGDNSPLHF. The DNA of the CDR3 is TGTGCCAGCAGCTTAATGGCAGGGGATAATTCACCCCTCCACTTT.

This clonotype was seen ten or more times. The chain recombines TRBV3-1 with TRBJ1-1; D may be TRBD1 (6 bases). The V gene lost 5 bases and the J gene lost 11 bases, with 12 bases spanning the gap. The CDR3 is made up of 11 amino acids. Germline CDR1 and CDR2: LGHDT and YNNKEL (reference sequence). In nucleotides, the CDR3 is TGTGCCAGCAGCTCGGGGGCGTGGGCTTTCTTT. Translated: CASSSGAWAFF. Supplemented by reference TRBV3-1 and TRBJ1-1, the full variable domain reads DTAVSQTPKYLVTQMGNDKSIKCEQNLGHDTMYWYKQDSKKFLKIMFSYNNKELIINETVPNRFSPKSPDKAHLNLHINSLELGDSAVYFCASSSGAWAFFGQGTRLTVV.

The V and J genes are TRBV6-1 and TRBJ1-1; possible D gene TRBD1, 5 bases. CDR1 is MNHNS and CDR2 is SASEGT in the germline V gene. Between the trimmed V and J ends, which lost 4 bases and 4 bases, there was a span of 13 bases. The CDR3 has 14 residues. The CDR3 loop reads CASSVGGGGTEAFF. CDR3 nucleotide sequence: TGTGCCAGCAGTGTCGGGGGTGGAGGCACTGAAGCTTTCTTT.

The sample holds many counts of this clonotype. The chain links TRBV4-1 to TRBJ2-1, with D tentatively TRBD2 (6 bases). This CDR3 comprises 12 residues. Trimming cost V 2 bases and J 9 bases, with 8 bases left between them. The germline V gene encodes CDR1 MGHRA and CDR2 YSYEKL. As DNA, the CDR3 is TGCGCCAGCAGCCAACACGGGGGTGAGCAGTTCTTC. It yields the protein CASSQHGGEQFF.

The CDR3 DNA reads TGCAGTGCTACTAGCGGCCAAGAGACCCAGTACTTC. Encoded protein: CSATSGQETQYF. V usage is TRBV20-1 and J usage is TRBJ2-5, with TRBD2 matching 7 bases. Trimming took 4 bases from V and 1 from J; bases not matched to a gene: 0. Germline V gives CDR1 DFQATT, CDR2 SNEGSKA (reference sequence). The CDR3 is 12 amino acids.

This clonotype was found many times. The chain recombines TRBV20-1 with TRBJ1-3; D unresolved. The germline V gene has CDR1 DFQATT and CDR2 SNEGSKA (reference sequence). Between the trimmed V and J ends, which lost 3 bases and 4 bases, there was a span of 10 bases. The length of the CDR3 is 13 residues. The CDR3: CSASLSSGNTIYF. The CDR3 nucleotides read TGCAGTGCTAGTCTTAGCTCCGGAAACACCATATATTTT.

This chain joins TRBV4-2 and TRBJ2-3; D is undetermined. The V and J ends lost 0 bases and 3 bases respectively, with 10 bases between them. Per the germline V gene, CDR1 is LGHNA and CDR2 is YNFKEQ. The CDR3 has 15 residues. The CDR3 nucleotides read TGTGCCAGCAGCCAAGATGACCCTAGAACAGATACGCAGTATTTT. Translated: CASSQDDPRTDTQYF.

The table lists this clonotype with many counts. The rearrangement uses TRBV29-1 and TRBJ2-3; 13 nucleotides agree with TRBD2. The CDR3 contains 15 residues. V shed 7 bases, J shed 1 base, and the junction held 5 bases outside the gene matches. Germline V CDR1 and CDR2: SQVTM, ANQGSEA. The CDR3: CSGRLAGGGTDTQYF. As DNA, the CDR3 is TGCAGCGGTCGACTAGCGGGAGGAGGCACAGATACGCAGTATTTT.

This clonotype was recorded at least ten times. The chain carries TRBV11-3 and TRBJ1-2; unclear D gene. The CDR3 consists of 15 residues. Trimming took 3 bases from V and 0 from J, leaving 11 bases between them. Germline CDR1 SGHNT, CDR2 YENEEA. The CDR3 is CASSFNSDPNYGYTF. As DNA, the CDR3 is TGTGCCAGCAGCTTCAACTCGGACCCTAACTATGGCTACACCTTC.

The chain employs TRBV9 and TRBJ2-2; D not certain. The length of the CDR3 is 14 residues. V was clipped by 1 base and J by 7 bases, with 11 bases between them. The germline CDR1 and CDR2 sequences are SGDLS and YYNGEE. CDR3 amino acids: CASSVLGRGGELFF. The CDR3 region has the DNA TGTGCCAGCAGCGTATTAGGAAGAGGCGGGGAGCTGTTTTTT.

This clonotype was observed many times. This chain uses TRBV29-1 with TRBJ1-1, with TRBD1 identical over 7 bases. The CDR3 consists of 12 residues. The germline gives CDR1 SQVTM, CDR2 ANQGSEA. The V and J ends lost 7 bases and 5 bases, in that order; junction bases with no gene match: 7. The CDR3 here is CSAGQSGTEAFF. The CDR3 coding sequence is TGCAGCGCGGGACAGAGTGGGACTGAAGCTTTCTTT.

This clonotype showed up many times. This chain links TRBV9 with TRBJ2-3, with 11 bases identical to TRBD2. The ends lost 0 bases at V and 4 bases at J; junction bases unmatched: 7. The germline V gene has CDR1 SGDLS and CDR2 YYNGEE. CDR3 size: 17 residues. The CDR3: CASSVDGSGRVADTQYF. The CDR3 nucleotides read TGTGCCAGCAGCGTAGATGGTAGCGGGAGGGTGGCAGATACGCAGTATTTT.

The genes are TRBV18 and TRBJ2-1, with D unresolved. CDR1 is KGHSH, CDR2 LQKENI, per germline. With 4 bases removed from V and 0 bases from J, the gap between germline ends came to 13 bases. The CDR3 is 16 amino acids. Here the CDR3 reads CASSQTKQSSYNEQFF. CDR3 DNA: TGTGCCAGCTCACAAACCAAGCAAAGCTCCTACAATGAGCAGTTCTTC.

This clonotype was counted at least ten times. In DNA form, the CDR3 reads TGTGCCTGGAGTGGGCGTCTCGGTGGCGGGGCTTTCTTT. It translates to CAWSGRLGGGAFF. The chain recombines TRBV30 with TRBJ1-1; D gene ambiguous. This CDR3 has 13 residues. CDR1 is GTSNPN and CDR2 is SVGIG in the germline V gene (reference sequence). Trimming cost V 1 base and J 11 bases, with 17 bases left between them.

This clonotype was observed a handful of times. An end of the junction differs from the germline gene, which may be a read error. This chain connects TRBV5-5 to TRBJ1-6; D is perhaps TRBD1 (6 bases). Per germline, CDR1 SGHKS and CDR2 YYEKEE (reference sequence). CDR3 length: 15 amino acids. The CDR3 protein is CVSRLTGLQNSPLHF. As DNA, the CDR3 is TGTGTCAGCAGACTCACAGGGCTCCAAAATTCACCCCTCCACTTT.

At least ten counts were recorded for this clonotype. V gene TRBV2 combines with J gene TRBJ1-6; no firm D call. Germline CDR1 SNHLY, CDR2 FYNNEI. V shed 4 bases and J shed 4 bases, with 5 bases lying between them. This CDR3 region has 13 residues. For the CDR3, the DNA is TGTGCCAGCAGTGCGGGGTATAATTCACCCCTCCACTTT. Its protein is CASSAGYNSPLHF.

This clonotype was recorded at least ten times. The rearrangement uses TRBV30 and TRBJ1-4, with TRBD1 matching over 9 bases. This CDR3 region has 15 residues. CDR1 is GTSNPN and CDR2 is SVGIG in the germline V gene (reference sequence). V gave up 3 bases and J gave up 17 bases; unmatched junction bases: 19. CDR3 protein: CAWSAPRTGAPGLFF. The DNA for the CDR3 is TGTGCCTGGAGCGCACCGAGGACAGGGGCCCCGGGCCTCTTTTTT.

The chain couples TRBV6-5 to TRBJ2-7, with D perhaps being TRBD1 or TRBD2 (6 bases each). This CDR3 spans 15 amino acids. Germline V gene sequence: CDR1 MNHEY, CDR2 SVGAGI. With 2 bases removed from V and 2 bases from J, the gap between germline ends came to 13 bases. In nucleotides, the CDR3 is TGTGCCAGCAGTTACGGGAGGACAGCGACCTACGAGCAGTACTTC. Translation gives CASSYGRTATYEQYF.

This clonotype was detected a few times. The chain couples TRBV30 to TRBJ2-1; D may correspond to TRBD1 or TRBD2 (5 bases each). V was clipped by 2 bases and J by 9 bases, with 14 bases between them. This CDR3 is 13 amino acids long. CDR1 and CDR2 (germline): GTSNPN, SVGIG (reference sequence). The CDR3 DNA reads TGTGCCTGGAGTCCAAGGTCGAGGGGTGAGCAGTTCTTC. Protein: CAWSPRSRGEQFF.

The chain joins TRBV24-1 to TRBJ2-3; tentative D call: TRBD2 (5 bases). From germline, CDR1 is KGHDR and CDR2 SFDVKD. Trimming took off 4 bases at V and 0 bases at J, with 13 bases between the two ends. There are 16 residues in the CDR3. The CDR3 nucleotides are TGTGCCACCAGTGAGATCGGACTTTCTAGCACAGATACGCAGTATTTT. Translating gives CATSEIGLSSTDTQYF.

This clonotype is judged medium-sized (0.01 to 0.1%). The chain employs TRBV12-3 or TRBV12-4 and TRBJ1-5; D call uncertain. The CDR3 sequence is 14 residues long. V was shortened by 5 bases and J by 1 base, with 9 bases between the two germline ends. The DNA of the CDR3 is TGTGCCAGCAGTCAGGCCCGAAGCAATCAGCCCCAGCATTTT. Protein: CASSQARSNQPQHF.

This chain connects TRBV6-2 or TRBV6-3 to TRBJ2-7; TRBD2 matches at 8 bases. The V gene's germline CDR1 is MNHEY and CDR2 SVGEGT. Trimming took 4 bases from V and 2 from J; bases not matched to a gene: 4. The CDR3 sequence is 14 residues long. DNA for the CDR3: TGTGCCAGCAGTTTGACTAGCGTGACCTACGAGCAGTACTTC. Translation: CASSLTSVTYEQYF.

This clonotype was observed at least ten times. This chain uses TRBV29-1 with TRBJ2-7; perhaps TRBD2 as D (6 bases). Trimming took 7 bases from V and 7 from J, leaving 20 bases between them. In germline, CDR1 is SQVTM, CDR2 ANQGSEA. The CDR3 has 13 amino acids. The CDR3 region is CSAGTSTVGEQYF. CDR3 nucleotide sequence: TGCAGCGCCGGGACTTCGACCGTTGGGGAGCAGTACTTC.

This clonotype was seen many times. In nucleotides, the CDR3 is TGTGCCAGCAGCCAAGTCATAGGGGATACGCAGTATTTT. Its translation is CASSQVIGDTQYF. The chain couples TRBV3-1 to TRBJ2-3, with no clear D. With 1 base removed from V and 6 bases from J, the gap between germline ends came to 8 bases. CDR3 length: 13 residues. Germline V gives CDR1 LGHDT, CDR2 YNNKEL (reference sequence).

This clonotype was observed at least ten times. This chain connects TRBV20-1 to TRBJ2-1; 7 positions match TRBD2. This CDR3 is built from 13 residues. With 3 bases clipped from V and 4 bases from J, the junction kept 3 bases outside the gene matches. CDR1 and CDR2 from the germline V gene are DFQATT and SNEGSKA (reference sequence). The CDR3 bases are TGCAGTGCTAGGTCTAGCGGATACAATGAGCAGTTCTTC. Translating it yields CSARSSGYNEQFF.

This clonotype was counted at least ten times. This chain links TRBV11-3 with TRBJ1-2; D might be TRBD1 (5 bases). Germline-derived CDR1 and CDR2 are SGHNT and YENEEA. This CDR3 comprises 16 residues. Deletions cut 5 bases from V and 5 bases from J, with 21 bases between. The CDR3 protein is CASSPQGVGVGYGYTF. CDR3 DNA sequence: TGTGCCAGCAGCCCACAAGGGGTCGGGGTCGGATATGGCTACACCTTC.

This clonotype was picked up many times. CDR3 sequence reads: CASKRAGSTDTQYF. CDR3 nucleotides: TGTGCCAGCAAAAGGGCCGGGAGCACAGATACGCAGTATTTT. The chain has TRBV7-9 and TRBJ2-3; D ambiguous. Trimming removed 7 bases from V and 0 bases from J, with 11 bases in between. The length of the CDR3 is 14 residues. Germline V gives CDR1 SEHNR, CDR2 FQNEAQ (reference sequence).